This TCR beta chain emerged from a study of blood T cell repertoires in COVID-19. CDR1 and CDR2 (germline): LNHDA, SQIVND (reference sequence). The germline V and J ends were trimmed by 2 bases and 0 bases, with 12 bases remaining between them. The CDR3 spans 16 residues. The protocol was immunoSEQ multiplex PCR, while the TCRdb copy is restricted to in-frame clones and leaves out a portion. The sample has about 160,000 clones; roughly nine tenths are singletons. Seattle's enrolled individuals joined amid active infection and were then monitored longitudinally. The gene calls are TRBV19 and TRBJ2-3; possible D gene TRBD2, 6 bases. The receptor was isolated from a young man with COVID-19, enrolled during active disease. The material sequenced was peripheral blood. The CDR3 bases are TGTGCCAGTAGTATACGCTCAGGGACTAGCACAGATACGCAGTATTTT. It is translated as CASSIRSGTSTDTQYF.